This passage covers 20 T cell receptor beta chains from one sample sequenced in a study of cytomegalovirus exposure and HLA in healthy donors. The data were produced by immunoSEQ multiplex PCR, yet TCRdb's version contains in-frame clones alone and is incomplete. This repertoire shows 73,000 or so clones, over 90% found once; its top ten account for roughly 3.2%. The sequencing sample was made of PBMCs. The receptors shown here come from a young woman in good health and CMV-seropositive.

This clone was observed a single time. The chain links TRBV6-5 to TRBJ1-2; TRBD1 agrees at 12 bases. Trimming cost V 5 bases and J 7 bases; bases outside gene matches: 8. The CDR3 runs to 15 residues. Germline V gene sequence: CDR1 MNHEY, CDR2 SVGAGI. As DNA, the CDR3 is TGTGCCAGCAGTCGACTGGGACAGGGGGCAGGTGGCTACACCTTC. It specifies CASSRLGQGAGGYTF.

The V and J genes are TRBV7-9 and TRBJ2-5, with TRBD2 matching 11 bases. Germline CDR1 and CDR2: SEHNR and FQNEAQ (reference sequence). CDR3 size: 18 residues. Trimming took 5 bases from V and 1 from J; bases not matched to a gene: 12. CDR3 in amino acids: CASSANGRLAGPQETQYF. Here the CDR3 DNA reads TGTGCCAGCAGCGCAAACGGACGACTAGCGGGACCCCAAGAGACCCAGTACTTC.

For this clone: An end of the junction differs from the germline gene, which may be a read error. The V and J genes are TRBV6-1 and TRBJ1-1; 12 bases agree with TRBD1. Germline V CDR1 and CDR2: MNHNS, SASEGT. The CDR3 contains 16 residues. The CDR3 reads CASSQAAGTGGSEAFF. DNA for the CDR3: TGTGCCAGCAGTCAAGCTGCCGGGACAGGGGGCTCTGAAGCTTTCTTT.

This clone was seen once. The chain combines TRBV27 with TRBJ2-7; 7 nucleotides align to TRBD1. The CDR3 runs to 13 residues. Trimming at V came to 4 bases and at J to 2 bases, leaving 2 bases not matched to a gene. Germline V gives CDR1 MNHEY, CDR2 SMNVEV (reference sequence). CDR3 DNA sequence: TGTGCCAGCAGTTGGGACAGAGCCTACGAGCAGTACTTC. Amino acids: CASSWDRAYEQYF.

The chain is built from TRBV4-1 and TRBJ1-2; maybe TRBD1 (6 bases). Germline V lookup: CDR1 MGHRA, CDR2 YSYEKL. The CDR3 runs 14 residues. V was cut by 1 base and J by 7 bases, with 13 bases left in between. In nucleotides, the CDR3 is TGCGCCAGCAGCCAAGTACCAGGGGAAACTGGCTACACCTTC. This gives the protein CASSQVPGETGYTF.

The CDR3 nucleotides read TGTGCCAGCAGCTTCGGACAGGGGGGCTCCTACGAGCAGTACTTC. This encodes CASSFGQGGSYEQYF. The chain links TRBV7-2 to TRBJ2-7, with 10 bases fitting TRBD1. The CDR3 runs to 15 residues. Trimming at V came to 3 bases and at J to 0 bases, leaving 2 bases not matched to a gene. Germline V CDR1 and CDR2: SGHTA, FQGNSA.

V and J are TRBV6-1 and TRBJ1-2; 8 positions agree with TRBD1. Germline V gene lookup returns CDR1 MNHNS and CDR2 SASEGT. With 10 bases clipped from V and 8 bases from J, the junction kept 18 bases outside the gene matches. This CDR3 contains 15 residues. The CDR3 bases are TGTGCCACTCCTCCGGCGGACAGGGTAAAGGGCGGCTACACCTTC. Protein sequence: CATPPADRVKGGYTF.

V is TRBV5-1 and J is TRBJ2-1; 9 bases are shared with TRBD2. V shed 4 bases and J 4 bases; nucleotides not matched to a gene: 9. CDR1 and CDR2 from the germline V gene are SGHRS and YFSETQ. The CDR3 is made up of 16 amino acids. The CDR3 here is CASSALLAGPYNEQFF. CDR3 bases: TGCGCCAGCAGCGCCTTGCTAGCGGGACCGTACAATGAGCAGTTCTTC.

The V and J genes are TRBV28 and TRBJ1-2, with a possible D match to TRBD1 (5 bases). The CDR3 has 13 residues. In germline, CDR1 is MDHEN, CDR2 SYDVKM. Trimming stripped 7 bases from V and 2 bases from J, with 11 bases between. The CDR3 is CASNPGRNYGYTF. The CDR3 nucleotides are TGTGCCAGCAACCCAGGGCGAAACTATGGCTACACCTTC.

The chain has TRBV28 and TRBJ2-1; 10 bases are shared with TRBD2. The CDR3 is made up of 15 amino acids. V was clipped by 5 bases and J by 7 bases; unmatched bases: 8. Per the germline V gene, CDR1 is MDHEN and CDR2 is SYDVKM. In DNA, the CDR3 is TGTGCCAGCAGTAGGGGGCTAGCGGGAGTTAATGAGCAGTTCTTC. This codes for CASSRGLAGVNEQFF.

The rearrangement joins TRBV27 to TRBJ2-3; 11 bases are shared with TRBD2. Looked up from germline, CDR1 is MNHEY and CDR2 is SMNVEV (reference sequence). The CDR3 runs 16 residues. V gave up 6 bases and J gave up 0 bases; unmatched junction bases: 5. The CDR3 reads CASRLSGGASTDTQYF. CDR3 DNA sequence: TGTGCCAGCAGACTTAGCGGGGGGGCTAGCACAGATACGCAGTATTTT.

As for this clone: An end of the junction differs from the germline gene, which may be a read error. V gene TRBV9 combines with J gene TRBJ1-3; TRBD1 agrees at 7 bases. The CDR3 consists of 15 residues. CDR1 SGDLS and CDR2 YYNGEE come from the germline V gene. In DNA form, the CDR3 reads TGTGCCAGCAGCGTAGGAGGGGGCACTGGAAACATCATATATTTT. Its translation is CASSVGGGTGNIIYF.

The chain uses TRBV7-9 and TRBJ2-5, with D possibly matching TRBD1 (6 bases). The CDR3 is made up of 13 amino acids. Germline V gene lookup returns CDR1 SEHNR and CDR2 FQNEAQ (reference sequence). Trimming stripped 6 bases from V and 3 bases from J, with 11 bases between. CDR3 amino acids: CASRQGYEETQYF. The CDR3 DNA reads TGTGCCAGCAGGCAGGGGTATGAAGAGACCCAGTACTTC.

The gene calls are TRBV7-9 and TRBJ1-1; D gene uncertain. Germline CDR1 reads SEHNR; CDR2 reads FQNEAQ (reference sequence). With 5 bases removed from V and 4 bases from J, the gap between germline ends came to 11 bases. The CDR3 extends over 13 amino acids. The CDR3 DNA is TGTGCCAGCAGCCCCTACTCGGGCACTGAAGCTTTCTTT. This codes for CASSPYSGTEAFF.

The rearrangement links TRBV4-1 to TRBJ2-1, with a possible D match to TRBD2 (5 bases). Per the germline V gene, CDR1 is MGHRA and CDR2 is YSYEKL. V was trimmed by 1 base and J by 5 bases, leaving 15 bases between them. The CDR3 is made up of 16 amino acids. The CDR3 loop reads CASSQGIGGLDNEQFF. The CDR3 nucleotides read TGCGCCAGCAGCCAAGGCATAGGTGGACTTGACAATGAGCAGTTCTTC.

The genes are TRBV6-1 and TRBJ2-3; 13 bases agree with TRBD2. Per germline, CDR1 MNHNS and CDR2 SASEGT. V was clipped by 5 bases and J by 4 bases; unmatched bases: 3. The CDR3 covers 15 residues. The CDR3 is CASSRLAGGADTQYF. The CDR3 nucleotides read TGTGCCAGCAGTAGACTAGCGGGGGGCGCAGATACGCAGTATTTT.

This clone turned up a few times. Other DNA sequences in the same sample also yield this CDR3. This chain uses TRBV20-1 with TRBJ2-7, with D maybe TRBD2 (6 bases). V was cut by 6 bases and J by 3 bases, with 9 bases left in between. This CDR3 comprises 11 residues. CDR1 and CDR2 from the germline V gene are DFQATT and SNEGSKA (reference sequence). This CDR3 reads CSALGGYEQYF. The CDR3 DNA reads TGCAGTGCCCTGGGAGGCTACGAGCAGTACTTC.

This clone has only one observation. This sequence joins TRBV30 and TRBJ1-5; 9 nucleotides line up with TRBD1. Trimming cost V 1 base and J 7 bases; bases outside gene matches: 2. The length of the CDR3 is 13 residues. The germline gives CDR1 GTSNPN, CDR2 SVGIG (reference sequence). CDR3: CAWSATGGQPQHF. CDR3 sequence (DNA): TGTGCCTGGAGTGCGACAGGGGGACAGCCCCAGCATTTT.

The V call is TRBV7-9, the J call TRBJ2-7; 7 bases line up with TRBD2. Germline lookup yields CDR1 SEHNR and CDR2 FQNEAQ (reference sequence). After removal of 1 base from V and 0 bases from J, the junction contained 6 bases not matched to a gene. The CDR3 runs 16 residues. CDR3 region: CASSLEGGGYSYEQYF. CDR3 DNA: TGTGCCAGCAGCTTAGAAGGCGGGGGTTACTCCTACGAGCAGTACTTC.

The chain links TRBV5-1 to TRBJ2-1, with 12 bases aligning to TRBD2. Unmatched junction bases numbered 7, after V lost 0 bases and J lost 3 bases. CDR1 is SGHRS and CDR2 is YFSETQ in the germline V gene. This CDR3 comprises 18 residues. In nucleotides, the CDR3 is TGCGCCAGCAGCTTGGACCGACTAGCGGGGGTTAGCTACAATGAGCAGTTCTTC. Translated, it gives CASSLDRLAGVSYNEQFF.